The TCR beta chain under discussion was sequenced for a study of T cell responses to AZD1222 COVID-19 vaccine. Study-level findings and limits: Distributed over spike, vaccine-associated CD4 TCRs predominated at 160-218 and 743-854. White British people made up most donors, females outnumbered males, and clonal diversity was possibly underestimated. Every sample of the repertoires postdated the peak T cell response. Seropositivity was recorded at baseline in only 6 or 7 AZD1222 recipients.

With regard to this clone: The antigen is not known.

Germline V CDR1 and CDR2: SGHRS, YFSETQ. Trimming took off 4 bases at V and 0 bases at J, with 8 bases between the two ends. This CDR3 spans 13 amino acids. Clones were sequenced by immunoSEQ multiplex PCR, and TCRdb holds only the in-frame ones, with some missing. The sample contains approximately 210,000 clones, around 94% of which appear only once. This receptor was identified in an adult who received the MenACWY meningococcal vaccine as a control. Source: peripheral blood, taken 28 days after the second dose of the MenACWY control vaccine. This sequence joins TRBV5-1 and TRBJ2-7, with D perhaps TRBD1 or TRBD2 (6 bases each). CDR3 DNA: TGCGCCAGCAGCGGGGGGCTCTCCTACGAGCAGTACTTC. Its protein is CASSGGLSYEQYF. Full variable domain (remainder filled in from reference TRBV5-1 and TRBJ2-7): KAGVTQTPRYLIKTRGQQVTLSCSPISGHRSVSWYQQTPGQGLQFLFEYFSETQRNKGNFPGRFSGRQFSNSRSEMNVSTLELGDSALYLCASSGGLSYEQYFGPGTRLTVT.